The 23 T cell receptor beta chains presented below share a single source sample, sequenced in a study of T-cell memory formation after mild COVID-19. TCRdb independently ran MiXCR on the 5' RACE reads; one entry per CDR3 protein. The sample shows 110,000 or so distinct CDR3 sequences, 22% of them seen only once. Sequenced sample: PBMCs or a T cell subset sorted from them (not recorded which). The origin of the receptors is a man aged 18 to 30 who had mild COVID-19 (a few samples of this study predate the infection). Cell type and time point are not known.

The CDR3 region is CASSFTGGGLTDTQYF. In nucleotides, the CDR3 is TGTGCCAGCAGTTTCACAGGGGGAGGGTTGACAGATACGCAGTATTTT. The V and J genes are TRBV28 and TRBJ2-3; D is perhaps TRBD1 (8 bases). Germline V gene data show CDR1 as MDHEN and CDR2 as SYDVKM. V lost 3 bases and J lost 3, with 16 bases in between. The CDR3 has 16 residues.

This clonotype was counted a few times. The rearrangement links TRBV9 to TRBJ2-1, with TRBD2 matching over 11 bases. The CDR3 consists of 15 residues. V was clipped by 0 bases and J by 6 bases; unmatched bases: 2. Germline V gene sequence: CDR1 SGDLS, CDR2 YYNGEE. CDR3 sequence: CASSVGGTSGNEQFF. CDR3 DNA: TGTGCCAGCAGCGTAGGCGGGACTAGCGGCAATGAGCAGTTCTTC.

CDR3 DNA: TGTGCCAGCTCACCATCTGTTTGGGGATCTCGGTACGAGCAGTACTTC. This encodes CASSPSVWGSRYEQYF. V gene TRBV18 combines with J gene TRBJ2-7; D is undetermined. The CDR3 length is 16 residues. V lost 2 bases, J lost 4 bases, and 18 bases lay in between. Germline values: CDR1 KGHSH, CDR2 LQKENI.

This clonotype was found a few times. The J gene is TRBJ1-1, the V gene TRBV12-3 or TRBV12-4, with D tentatively TRBD1 (5 bases). Deletions cut 8 bases from V and 1 base from J, with 5 bases between. The CDR3 runs to 11 residues. The CDR3 DNA sequence: TGTGCCAGCGGACAGAACACTGAAGCTTTCTTT. Protein sequence: CASGQNTEAFF.

V is TRBV4-1 and J is TRBJ2-3; D call uncertain. This CDR3 has 16 amino acids. CDR1 is MGHRA and CDR2 is YSYEKL in the germline V gene. Trimming cost V 2 bases and J 0 bases, with 12 bases left between them. The CDR3 is CASSQLLDSSTDTQYF. The DNA for the CDR3 is TGCGCCAGCAGCCAACTTTTGGATTCTAGCACAGATACGCAGTATTTT.

The J gene is TRBJ2-5, the V gene TRBV25-1, with D perhaps TRBD2 (5 bases). CDR1 MGHDK and CDR2 SYGVNS come from the germline V gene. This CDR3 region has 14 residues. Trimming cost V 8 bases and J 4 bases, with 17 bases left between them. Here the CDR3 DNA reads TGTGCCAGCGGTCCCATGGGTGAGGGAGAGACCCAGTACTTC. Protein: CASGPMGEGETQYF.

V is TRBV5-1 and J is TRBJ1-1; D remains unclear. Deletions cut 0 bases from V and 0 bases from J, with 6 bases between. This CDR3 is built from 14 residues. From germline, CDR1 is SGHRS and CDR2 YFSETQ. CDR3 sequence: CASSLAVLNTEAFF. DNA of the CDR3: TGCGCCAGCAGCTTGGCCGTACTGAACACTGAAGCTTTCTTT.

Many counts were recorded for this clonotype. This chain joins TRBV20-1 and TRBJ1-5; a weak D match, TRBD1 (6 bases). CDR1 is DFQATT, CDR2 SNEGSKA, per germline (reference sequence). This CDR3 has 14 residues. Trimming took off 3 bases at V and 9 bases at J, with 18 bases between the two ends. The CDR3 sequence is CSASGPGQRRPQHF. CDR3 DNA sequence: TGCAGTGCTAGTGGTCCGGGACAACGGAGGCCCCAGCATTTT.

The chain employs TRBV6-1 and TRBJ2-7, with a possible D match to TRBD1 (5 bases). CDR1 and CDR2 (germline): MNHNS, SASEGT. Deletions cut 6 bases from V and 5 bases from J, with 11 bases between. CDR3 length equals 12 residues. CDR3 nucleotide sequence: TGTGCCAGCAGCCGACAGCCTGACGAGCAGTACTTC. Its translation is CASSRQPDEQYF.

This clonotype was counted only a few times. This chain connects TRBV19 to TRBJ1-2; 7 bases are shared with TRBD1. V was pared by 10 bases and J by 2 bases, with 7 bases of the junction left unmatched. From germline, CDR1 is LNHDA and CDR2 SQIVND (reference sequence). The CDR3 extends over 13 amino acids. CDR3 nucleotide sequence: TGTGCCACGGGATTGGACAGGAACTATGGCTACACCTTC. It is translated as CATGLDRNYGYTF.

This sequence joins TRBV4-1 and TRBJ2-1, with 8 bases lining up with TRBD1. J gave up 9 bases and V 3 bases, and 13 bases lay outside the gene matches. The CDR3 length is 16 residues. Germline CDR1 MGHRA, CDR2 YSYEKL. The CDR3 loop is CASSHGVGQGLLEQFF. CDR3 nucleotide sequence: TGCGCCAGCAGCCATGGGGTCGGACAGGGTTTGCTTGAGCAGTTCTTC.

J is TRBJ2-1 and V is TRBV23-1, with 7 bases that match TRBD2. TRBV23-1 is known as an ORF, though its function is uncertain. After removal of 2 bases from V and 1 base from J, the junction contained 5 bases not matched to a gene. The CDR3 spans 16 residues. The CDR3 DNA reads TGCGCCAGCAGTCAAAGCGGGGATAGGTCCTACAATGAGCAGTTCTTC. Translated, it gives CASSQSGDRSYNEQFF.

V usage is TRBV2 and J usage is TRBJ2-3, with TRBD1 as a possible D gene (5 bases). There are 13 residues in the CDR3. CDR1 and CDR2 from the germline V gene are SNHLY and FYNNEI. V was cut by 7 bases and J by 4 bases, with 12 bases left in between. The CDR3 DNA is TGTGCCAGCAAGGGCAGGGTGGCAGATACGCAGTATTTT. Its protein product is CASKGRVADTQYF. Together with reference TRBV2 and TRBJ2-3, the CDR3 gives the full variable domain: EPEVTQTPSHQVTQMGQEVILRCVPISNHLYFYWYRQILGQKVEFLVSFYNNEISEKSEIFDDQFSVERPDGSNFTLKIRSTKLEDSAMYFCASKGRVADTQYFGPGTRLTVL.

J is TRBJ2-1 and V is TRBV7-9; no clear D gene. Germline assignment: CDR1 SEHNR and CDR2 FQNEAQ (reference sequence). The ends were cut back, 1 base at V and 8 bases at J, with 9 bases in the middle. This CDR3 is built from 13 residues. The CDR3 DNA sequence: TGTGCCAGCAGCTTAGAGGTTAGAGATGAGCAGTTCTTC. It yields the protein CASSLEVRDEQFF. The variable domain in full, completed from reference TRBV7-9 and TRBJ2-1, reads DTGVSQNPRHKITKRGQNVTFRCDPISEHNRLYWYRQTLGQGPEFLTYFQNEAQLEKSRLLSDRFSAERPKGSFSTLEIQRTEQGDSAMYLCASSLEVRDEQFFGPGTRLTVL.

This clonotype was observed many times. The chain employs TRBV3-1 and TRBJ2-7, with D uncertain. Deletions cut 0 bases from V and 4 bases from J, with 4 bases between. The CDR3 extends over 12 amino acids. The germline V gene encodes CDR1 LGHDT and CDR2 YNNKEL (reference sequence). CDR3 bases: TGTGCCAGCAGCCAAGACTTTTACGAGCAGTACTTC. Translated: CASSQDFYEQYF.

This chain uses TRBV4-3 with TRBJ2-5; TRBD2 might be the D (5 bases). Germline CDR1 is LGHNA and CDR2 is YSLEER. Trimming shortened V by 4 bases and J by 0 bases, and 12 bases separated the two germline ends. The CDR3 is 15 residues long. CDR3: CASSRMGANQETQYF. The CDR3 DNA reads as TGCGCCAGCAGCCGCATGGGAGCGAACCAAGAGACCCAGTACTTC.

On this clonotype: A single base separates this from a much larger clone, so it may be a read error. This rearrangement joins TRBV5-6 to TRBJ1-2; D possibly corresponds to TRBD1 (6 bases). Germline CDR1 is SGHDT and CDR2 is YYEEEE. The CDR3 has 13 residues. Trimming pared 4 bases from V and 3 bases from J, leaving 10 bases between. The CDR3 DNA reads as TGTGCCAGCAGCACAGGACAGTACTATGGCTACACCTTC. This codes for CASSTGQYYGYTF. The whole variable domain, remainder taken from reference TRBV5-6 and TRBJ1-2, is DAGVTQSPTHLIKTRGQQVTLRCSPKSGHDTVSWYQQALGQGPQFIFQYYEEEERQRGNFPDRFSGHQFPNYSSELNVNALLLGDSALYLCASSTGQYYGYTFGSGTRLTVV.

In this sample, this clonotype turned up a few times. This sequence joins TRBV9 and TRBJ1-6, with D hard to call. This CDR3 contains 14 residues. From germline, CDR1 is SGDLS and CDR2 YYNGEE. V gave up 3 bases and J gave up 0 bases, with 4 bases separating them. The CDR3 here is CASSESSYNSPLHF. Written as DNA, the CDR3 is TGTGCCAGCAGCGAAAGCTCCTATAATTCACCCCTCCACTTT.

The chain carries TRBV4-3 and TRBJ2-5; 13 bases line up with TRBD2. J lost 2 bases, V lost 2 bases, and 5 bases had no gene match. The germline gives CDR1 LGHNA, CDR2 YSLEER. The CDR3 has 17 amino acids. As DNA, the CDR3 is TGCGCCAGCAGCCAATACCCGGGACTAGCGGGACAAGAGACCCAGTACTTC. This codes for CASSQYPGLAGQETQYF.

The V and J genes are TRBV7-9 and TRBJ2-7; D unclear. Germline assignment: CDR1 SEHNR and CDR2 FQNEAQ (reference sequence). The CDR3 is 13 amino acids. Deletions cut 5 bases from V and 7 bases from J, with 15 bases between. Here the CDR3 DNA reads TGTGCCAGCAGCCCCGGGTCAGTCCTGGAGCAGTACTTC. It yields the protein CASSPGSVLEQYF.

V and J are TRBV7-9 and TRBJ2-3, with 8 bases matching TRBD2. Germline V gives CDR1 SEHNR, CDR2 FQNEAQ (reference sequence). This CDR3 is built from 15 residues. J gave up 4 bases and V 5 bases, and 8 bases lay outside the gene matches. The CDR3 is CASSPRGGRADTQYF. The DNA for the CDR3 is TGTGCCAGCAGCCCCCGGGGGGGGAGGGCAGATACGCAGTATTTT.

This clonotype appeared a few times. This sequence joins TRBV4-3 and TRBJ2-3; D gene unclear. CDR3 size: 16 residues. Trimming stripped 5 bases from V and 1 base from J, with 16 bases between. In germline, CDR1 is LGHNA, CDR2 YSLEER. The CDR3 here is CASSARLALGTDTQYF. CDR3 nucleotide sequence: TGCGCCAGCAGCGCCCGACTTGCCTTGGGCACAGATACGCAGTATTTT.

The chain carries TRBV6-1 and TRBJ2-7; no definite D call. Germline CDR1 is MNHNS and CDR2 is SASEGT. This CDR3 has 15 residues. Trimming took 0 bases from V and 1 from J, leaving 10 bases between them. In DNA form, the CDR3 reads TGTGCCAGCAGTGAAGCTAGGACGGCATCCTACGAGCAGTACTTC. This sequence encodes CASSEARTASYEQYF.